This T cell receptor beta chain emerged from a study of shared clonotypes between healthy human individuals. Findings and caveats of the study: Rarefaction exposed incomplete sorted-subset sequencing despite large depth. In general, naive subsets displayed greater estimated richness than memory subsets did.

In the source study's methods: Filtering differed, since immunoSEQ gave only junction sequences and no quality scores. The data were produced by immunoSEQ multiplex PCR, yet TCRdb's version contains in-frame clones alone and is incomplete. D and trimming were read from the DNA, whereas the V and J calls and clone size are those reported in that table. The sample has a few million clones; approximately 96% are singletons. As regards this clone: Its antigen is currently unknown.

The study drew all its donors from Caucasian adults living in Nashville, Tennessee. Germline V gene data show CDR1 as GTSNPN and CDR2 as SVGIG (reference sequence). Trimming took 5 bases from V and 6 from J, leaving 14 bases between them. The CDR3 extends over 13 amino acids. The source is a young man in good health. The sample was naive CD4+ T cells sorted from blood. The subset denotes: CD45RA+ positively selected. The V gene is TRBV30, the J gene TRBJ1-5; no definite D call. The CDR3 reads CAWDSTYGQPQHF. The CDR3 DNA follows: TGTGCCTGGGACTCTACTTATGGTCAGCCCCAGCATTTT.